These 17 T cell receptor beta chains came from one sample sequenced in a study of OX40 agonist ivuxolimab in advanced cancers. Library creation used the immunoSEQ multiplex PCR assay. TCRdb took this table from immuneACCESS and kept in-frame rearrangements with V and J called. Such tables lack part of the clones; where checked against another copy, unresolved V genes explain under half of the gap, and the rest is unexplained. The sample records some 91,000 clones, 80% to 90% of which are singletons. Jointly, the top ten make up more than 4% of the sample. Material: CD4+ or CD8+ T cells sorted from blood, obtained in a trial of the OX40 agonist ivuxolimab. These receptors all come from an adult with an advanced solid tumor such as melanoma, head and neck, liver or kidney cancer.

A few counts support this clone. The chain employs TRBV19 and TRBJ1-1, with unresolved D. Germline V CDR1 and CDR2: LNHDA, SQIVND (reference sequence). This CDR3 has 14 amino acids. V shed 3 bases and J shed 4 bases, with 12 bases lying between them. Here the CDR3 reads CASSITPVGTEAFF. CDR3 sequence (DNA): TGTGCCAGTAGTATTACCCCAGTGGGCACTGAAGCTTTCTTT.

V gene TRBV5-1 combines with J gene TRBJ1-2, with 7 bases fitting TRBD1. Germline CDR1 and CDR2: SGHRS and YFSETQ. The CDR3 runs to 16 residues. J was trimmed by 0 bases and V by 0 bases; bases with no gene match: 5. This CDR3 reads CASSLALTGTNYGYTF. CDR3 nucleotide sequence: TGCGCCAGCAGCTTGGCCCTGACAGGGACTAACTATGGCTACACCTTC.

The chain employs TRBV29-1 and TRBJ2-2; D is tentatively TRBD1 or TRBD2 (6 bases each). The CDR3 loop spans 16 amino acids. V was clipped by 5 bases and J by 0 bases, with 16 bases between them. Germline V lookup: CDR1 SQVTM, CDR2 ANQGSEA. In DNA form, the CDR3 reads TGCAGCGTTCAGAGGGGGGCAGGATCGAACACCGGGGAGCTGTTTTTT. Protein: CSVQRGAGSNTGELFF.

CDR3 coding DNA: TGTGCCAGCAGGGGTGACCTGGCTAGCTATGGCTACACCTTC. Encoded protein: CASRGDLASYGYTF. The chain employs TRBV25-1 and TRBJ1-2, with no clear D. CDR3 length: 14 amino acids. The germline CDR1 and CDR2 sequences are MGHDK and SYGVNS. V was cut by 6 bases and J by 4 bases, with 15 bases left in between.

The chain employs TRBV19 and TRBJ1-2, with D possibly matching TRBD1 (5 bases). Looked up from germline, CDR1 is LNHDA and CDR2 is SQIVND (reference sequence). V was cut by 3 bases and J by 3 bases, with 14 bases left in between. CDR3 length: 15 residues. The CDR3 sequence is CASSMFRDGDYGYTF. DNA for the CDR3: TGTGCCAGTAGTATGTTCAGGGACGGTGACTATGGCTACACCTTC.

V gene TRBV5-1 combines with J gene TRBJ1-2, with 9 bases lining up with TRBD1. V was pared by 2 bases and J by 8 bases, with 10 bases of the junction left unmatched. Germline V lookup: CDR1 SGHRS, CDR2 YFSETQ. This CDR3 contains 15 residues. CDR3 nucleotide sequence: TGCGCCAGCAGCTTAAACCTACAGGGGGCGAAAGGCTACACCTTC. Its protein is CASSLNLQGAKGYTF.

The genes are TRBV7-2 and TRBJ2-1, with D possibly TRBD1 on 5 matching bases. The CDR3 contains 13 residues. Germline CDR1 SGHTA, CDR2 FQGNSA. Trimming took off 1 base at V and 15 bases at J, with 16 bases between the two ends. The CDR3 spells CASSLGGWGGSFF. CDR3 in DNA: TGTGCCAGCAGCTTAGGGGGCTGGGGTGGGTCGTTCTTC.

This clone was seen only once. This rearrangement joins TRBV10-3 to TRBJ1-5; possible D gene TRBD1, 5 bases. Between the trimmed V and J ends, which lost 5 bases and 4 bases, there was a span of 9 bases. This CDR3 has 13 residues. CDR1 ENHRY and CDR2 SYGVKD come from the germline V gene. The CDR3 bases are TGTGCCATCAGTCCGGCAGGGAATCAGCCCCAGCATTTT. Its protein product is CAISPAGNQPQHF.

This rearrangement joins TRBV18 to TRBJ1-5; 9 nucleotides align to TRBD1. Trimming took 6 bases from V and 8 from J; bases not matched to a gene: 11. This CDR3 is 15 amino acids long. Germline CDR1 and CDR2: KGHSH and LQKENI. CDR3 DNA sequence: TGTGCCAGCTCGCCCGGACAGGGGACAGGCGAGCCCCAGCATTTT. Protein: CASSPGQGTGEPQHF. Combining the CDR3 with reference TRBV18 and TRBJ1-5 gives the whole variable domain NAGVMQNPRHLVRRRGQEARLRCSPMKGHSHVYWYRQLPEEGLKFMVYLQKENIIDESGMPKERFSAEFPKEGPSILRIQQVVRGDSAAYFCASSPGQGTGEPQHFGDGTRLSIL.

The chain has TRBV27 and TRBJ1-1; a weak D match, TRBD1 (6 bases). The CDR3 totals 14 residues. Germline V CDR1 and CDR2: MNHEY, SMNVEV (reference sequence). Deletions cut 5 bases from V and 5 bases from J, with 15 bases between. This chain's CDR3 is CASSRDTLGTEAFF. CDR3 sequence (DNA): TGTGCCAGCAGTAGGGACACCCTTGGGACTGAAGCTTTCTTT.

This sequence joins TRBV2 and TRBJ2-5; D is possibly TRBD2 (5 bases). The CDR3 totals 14 residues. V gave up 6 bases and J gave up 2 bases, with 13 bases separating them. Germline V gene data show CDR1 as SNHLY and CDR2 as FYNNEI. The DNA for the CDR3 is TGTGCCAGCAGCCGGGAACTTCTACAAGAGACCCAGTACTTC. The encoded protein is CASSRELLQETQYF.

The chain joins TRBV11-3 to TRBJ2-1; possible D gene TRBD2, 5 bases. Germline CDR1 reads SGHNT; CDR2 reads YENEEA. V was clipped by 2 bases and J by 4 bases, with 12 bases between them. The length of the CDR3 is 15 residues. CDR3 bases: TGTGCCAGCAGCTTACAGCGGACCCAGTACAATGAGCAGTTCTTC. This encodes CASSLQRTQYNEQFF.

The chain is built from TRBV11-2 and TRBJ2-7; D is uncertain. The germline gives CDR1 SGHAT, CDR2 FQNNGV. V was pared by 5 bases and J by 0 bases, with 20 bases between. The CDR3 covers 17 residues. The CDR3 loop reads CASSLYEAARSSYEQYF. Written as DNA, the CDR3 is TGTGCCAGCAGCCTCTATGAGGCGGCTAGAAGCTCCTACGAGCAGTACTTC. The complete variable domain, with remaining parts taken from reference TRBV11-2 and TRBJ2-7, reads EAGVAQSPRYKIIEKRQSVAFWCNPISGHATLYWYQQILGQGPKLLIQFQNNGVVDDSQLPKDRFSAERLKGVDSTLKIQPAKLEDSAVYLCASSLYEAARSSYEQYFGPGTRLTVT.

The chain employs TRBV27 and TRBJ1-3, with 10 nucleotides matching TRBD1. Germline V gene lookup returns CDR1 MNHEY and CDR2 SMNVEV (reference sequence). This CDR3 comprises 16 residues. With 5 bases clipped from V and 2 bases from J, the junction kept 6 bases outside the gene matches. The CDR3 here is CASSPRQGATGNTIYF. The DNA of the CDR3 is TGTGCCAGCAGTCCTCGACAGGGGGCCACTGGAAACACCATATATTTT.

A few counts support this clone. This chain uses TRBV9 with TRBJ1-1; D gene uncertain. V lost 4 bases and J lost 1, with 11 bases in between. Germline values: CDR1 SGDLS, CDR2 YYNGEE. The CDR3 length is 14 residues. The CDR3 region has the DNA TGTGCCAGCAGCTTCCTGCCTGGGAACACTGAAGCTTTCTTT. It specifies CASSFLPGNTEAFF.

The CDR3 DNA is TGTGCCAGTAGTATAGTGGCGGCGGGAGGGCTTTCCTACAATGAGCAGTTCTTC. Translated: CASSIVAAGGLSYNEQFF. This chain joins TRBV19 and TRBJ2-1; 9 nucleotides line up with TRBD2. This CDR3 spans 18 amino acids. Germline V gene sequence: CDR1 LNHDA, CDR2 SQIVND (reference sequence). V was pared by 1 base and J by 1 base, with 8 bases of the junction left unmatched.

V is TRBV29-1 and J is TRBJ2-7; D is unclear. The CDR3 runs 12 residues. Per the germline V gene, CDR1 is SQVTM and CDR2 is ANQGSEA. V was shortened by 4 bases and J by 0 bases, with 7 bases between the two germline ends. CDR3 in DNA: TGCAGCGTTGTCGGCAGCTCCTACGAGCAGTACTTC. Encoded protein: CSVVGSSYEQYF.